This T cell receptor beta chain stems from a study of identical twins. In TCRdb, the 5' RACE reads were re-called with MiXCR into one record per CDR3 protein. The data hold hundreds of thousands of distinct CDR3 sequences, with about 18% observed a single time. V was pared by 6 bases and J by 5 bases, with 8 bases of the junction left unmatched. The CDR3 has 14 residues. These data also featured in a second study, about T cells expressing NK-cell markers. That publication notes: CD8+ T cells in over 5 donors included dominant NKG2C+ clonotypes at 1.0-7.0%.

The V and J genes are TRBV12-3 or TRBV12-4 and TRBJ2-7; 9 bases align to TRBD2. The sequencing input was PBMCs. This clonotype was sampled from a woman in her late teens or twenties in good health. The CDR3 reads CASSSGTSFNEQYF. The CDR3 nucleotides read TGTGCCAGCAGCTCCGGGACTAGCTTTAACGAGCAGTACTTC.